Given below is one TCR beta chain in context. These data belong to a study of T cells expressing NK-cell markers. Looking at the study overall: Of eight sequenced donors, seven were HCMV-seropositive and one HCMV-seronegative.

TCRdb reprocessed the 5' RACE reads, with one entry per CDR3 protein and no DNA. This sample contains fewer than 550,000 distinct CDR3 sequences. The CDR3 runs to 17 residues. CDR1 SEHNR and CDR2 FQNEAQ come from the germline V gene (reference sequence). The sample consisted of blood T cells: a sorted CD56 or NKG2C T cell subset, CD4+ or CD8+ T cells, or bulk PBMC T cells (not recorded which). This sequence was found in a woman aged 45-65 years in good health. The V gene is TRBV7-9, the J gene TRBJ2-2; TCRdb gives TRBD1 as the D gene, but with no DNA this cannot be confirmed. The CDR3 protein is CASSPFRTGHPTGELFF.